This T cell receptor beta chain was captured by sequencing in a study of blood T cell repertoires in COVID-19. Background on the study: COVID-19 samples collected from the United States, Italy and Spain covered acute and convalescent phases. Sample material is recorded as cDNA or gDNA derived from T cells, B-cell-depleted T cells, or PBMCs.

In the study's own analysis: Amplification of reference gene primers was used by the study to estimate nucleated cell counts. Profiled with immunoSEQ multiplex PCR; TCRdb holds only in-frame clones, not every one. The D gene and trimming were derived from the DNA, and the V and J assignments and clone size from that table. Seen here are 430,000 or so clones, 85% to 90% observed once, and the top ten hold less than 0.95%. The germline V and J ends were trimmed by 2 bases and 4 bases, with 12 bases remaining between them. This CDR3 has 15 amino acids. Per germline, CDR1 MNHEY and CDR2 SMNVEV (reference sequence).

The specimen was peripheral blood. The sequence derives from a man between 18 and 29 years old with COVID-19, enrolled during active disease. The chain combines TRBV27 with TRBJ2-1; D might be TRBD2 (5 bases). The CDR3 region is CASSLEGQRYNEQFF. The CDR3 DNA is TGTGCCAGCAGTTTAGAGGGCCAGCGGTACAATGAGCAGTTCTTC.